Following are 26 T cell receptor beta chains from one sample sequenced in a study of T cells in Graves' hyperthyroidism and ophthalmopathy. The TCR beta CDR3 regions underwent amplification using RNA transcripts as the source. When the TCR CDR3 underwent first-round RT-PCR, the HTBI primer set was used. Each CDR3 protein is one row after TCRdb ran MiXCR on the multiplex PCR reads. The data show 300,000 to 400,000 distinct CDR3 sequences, with roughly 14% seen just once and 9.5% to 11% held by the top ten. The sample comprised blood. The receptors derive from a woman in her sixties or seventies with Graves' hyperthyroidism.

The chain is built from TRBV4-1 and TRBJ2-2; the D gene is possibly TRBD2 (6 bases). The ends were cut back, 0 bases at V and 7 bases at J, with 15 bases in the middle. From germline, CDR1 is MGHRA and CDR2 YSYEKL. CDR3 size: 16 residues. The CDR3 DNA reads as TGCGCCAGCAGCCAAGAGAGGGACTTCCGAATCGGGGAGCTGTTTTTT. Translation gives CASSQERDFRIGELFF.

This clonotype has a count of ten or more. V gene TRBV6-1 combines with J gene TRBJ1-5; TRBD1 is a possible D gene (6 bases). The germline CDR1 and CDR2 sequences are MNHNS and SASEGT. V lost 6 bases and J lost 7, with 13 bases in between. This CDR3 is built from 13 residues. CDR3 loop: CASRSGERQPQHF. CDR3 coding DNA: TGTGCCAGCAGGTCAGGGGAGCGGCAGCCCCAGCATTTT.

This clonotype was observed many times. This chain connects TRBV20-1 to TRBJ2-7; 7 bases fit TRBD2. CDR3 length: 16 residues. Germline V lookup: CDR1 DFQATT, CDR2 SNEGSKA (reference sequence). V lost 3 bases, J lost 5 bases, and 16 bases stayed unmatched. The CDR3 region is CSASHIPGGEVNEQYF. The CDR3 nucleotides are TGCAGTGCTAGCCACATCCCGGGAGGCGAGGTTAACGAGCAGTACTTC.

This clonotype has just a few counts. Germline is not matched at one junction end, which may reflect a read error. The rearrangement links TRBV6-1 to TRBJ2-7, with D perhaps being TRBD1 or TRBD2 (5 bases each). In germline, CDR1 is MNHNS, CDR2 SASEGT. This CDR3 is built from 16 residues. CDR3 sequence (DNA): TGTGCCAGCCGTGACCCTGTTGGGGGAGCGGAAAACGAGCAGTACTTC. This translates into CASRDPVGGAENEQYF.

Many counts were recorded for this clonotype. The genes are TRBV10-2 and TRBJ2-7, with 7 bases aligning to TRBD2. CDR1 is WSHSY, CDR2 SAAADI, per germline. This CDR3 spans 13 amino acids. Losses at the gene ends were 6 bases for V and 5 bases for J; bases not matched to a gene: 7. In DNA form, the CDR3 reads TGCGCCAGCAGGAAGCGGGGTGTCGACGAGCAGTACTTC. Its protein is CASRKRGVDEQYF.

Ten or more counts support this clonotype. J is TRBJ2-5 and V is TRBV7-9; no definite D call. With 1 base removed from V and 7 bases from J, the gap between germline ends came to 13 bases. This CDR3 has 14 residues. Germline V lookup: CDR1 SEHNR, CDR2 FQNEAQ (reference sequence). The CDR3 reads CASSLGRATGTQYF. The CDR3 bases are TGTGCCAGCAGCTTAGGTAGGGCGACGGGGACCCAGTACTTC.

V gene TRBV19 combines with J gene TRBJ1-1; 11 nucleotides line up with TRBD1. The CDR3 consists of 18 residues. With 8 bases clipped from V and 0 bases from J, the junction kept 14 bases outside the gene matches. Germline lookup yields CDR1 LNHDA and CDR2 SQIVND (reference sequence). CDR3 nucleotide sequence: TGTGCCAGTGACCGAGGGCGGGACAGGGGGGGAATGAACACTGAAGCTTTCTTT. Translation gives CASDRGRDRGGMNTEAFF.

This clonotype was seen repeatedly, ten times or more. This chain links TRBV24-1 with TRBJ2-1; 8 nucleotides agree with TRBD2. In germline, CDR1 is KGHDR, CDR2 SFDVKD. The CDR3 is 15 residues long. Trimming cost V 4 bases and J 0 bases; bases outside gene matches: 1. The CDR3: CATSDAGGSYNEQFF. The CDR3 region has the DNA TGTGCCACCAGTGACGCGGGGGGCTCCTACAATGAGCAGTTCTTC.

The V gene is TRBV19, the J gene TRBJ2-1, with 7 bases that match TRBD1. V lost 5 bases and J lost 6; bases outside the gene matches: 4. The V gene's germline CDR1 is LNHDA and CDR2 SQIVND (reference sequence). The CDR3 is 13 amino acids. DNA for the CDR3: TGTGCCAGTAGTGGACAGGATGTCAATGAGCAGTTCTTC. Translated, it gives CASSGQDVNEQFF.

This clonotype showed up just a few times. This sequence joins TRBV11-2 and TRBJ2-7, with D perhaps matching TRBD1 (5 bases). Trimming shortened V by 7 bases and J by 6 bases, and 22 bases separated the two germline ends. The germline V gene encodes CDR1 SGHAT and CDR2 FQNNGV. The CDR3 loop spans 15 amino acids. In nucleotides, the CDR3 is TGTGCCAGCACCCCCAGGGTGGACCCGGGCGGCGAGCAGTACTTC. Translating gives CASTPRVDPGGEQYF.

The J gene is TRBJ2-5, the V gene TRBV20-1; D gene ambiguous. Germline CDR1 and CDR2: DFQATT and SNEGSKA (reference sequence). Trimming took off 2 bases at V and 5 bases at J, with 12 bases between the two ends. The CDR3 loop spans 13 amino acids. CDR3 region: CSARQRDRETQYF. The CDR3, as DNA: TGCAGTGCTAGACAACGAGATAGGGAGACCCAGTACTTC.

The chain joins TRBV18 to TRBJ2-2; 7 bases fit TRBD2. CDR1 KGHSH and CDR2 LQKENI come from the germline V gene. CDR3 size: 14 residues. Unmatched junction bases numbered 7, after V lost 6 bases and J lost 6 bases. This chain's CDR3 is CASSREGLSGELFF. CDR3 DNA: TGTGCCAGCTCGAGGGAGGGCCTGTCCGGGGAGCTGTTTTTT.

This clonotype showed up many times. This chain links TRBV15 with TRBJ2-3, with 10 bases fitting TRBD1. The V segment lost 11 bases and the J segment 3 bases; nucleotides outside the gene matches: 5. In germline, CDR1 is LNHNV, CDR2 YYDKDF (reference sequence). The CDR3 consists of 13 residues. The CDR3, as DNA: TGTGCCGCCCGACAGGGGGCAACAGATACGCAGTATTTT. Protein product: CAARQGATDTQYF.

Turning to this clonotype: One junction end does not reproduce the germline sequence, and a read error may be involved. This sequence joins TRBV24-1 and TRBJ1-5; perhaps TRBD1 as D (6 bases). CDR1 KGHDR and CDR2 SFDVKD come from the germline V gene. CDR3 length: 12 amino acids. The CDR3 DNA sequence: TGTACCACCAGTGAACAGGGTGGGCCCCAGCATTTT. Its translation: CTTSEQGGPQHF.

This clonotype turned up a few times. The chain has TRBV10-3 and TRBJ2-2; tentative D call: TRBD2 (6 bases). CDR1 and CDR2 (germline): ENHRY, SYGVKD. The CDR3 consists of 13 residues. The V end was cut by 10 bases, the J end by 4 bases, with 13 bases between. In nucleotides, the CDR3 is TGTGCCACGACTAGTCTGGGCACCGGGGAGCTGTTTTTT. This encodes CATTSLGTGELFF.

V is TRBV4-1 and J is TRBJ2-7, with 10 bases that match TRBD2. After removal of 3 bases from V and 4 bases from J, the junction contained 15 bases not matched to a gene. The CDR3 spans 18 residues. The germline gives CDR1 MGHRA, CDR2 YSYEKL. Here the CDR3 DNA reads TGCGCCAGCAGCCAGGGGACTAGCGACTTGGGTCGGGCTTACGAGCAGTACTTC. Its translation: CASSQGTSDLGRAYEQYF.

This clonotype has a count of ten or more. The rearrangement joins TRBV7-9 to TRBJ1-2; 9 bases match TRBD1. Germline CDR1 reads SEHNR; CDR2 reads FQNEAQ (reference sequence). J gave up 10 bases and V 5 bases, and 8 bases lay outside the gene matches. The CDR3 is 13 amino acids. DNA of the CDR3: TGTGCCAGCAGCGCACAGGACAGGGGTGCCTACACCTTC. It is translated as CASSAQDRGAYTF.

This clonotype was counted ten times or more. This chain links TRBV29-1 with TRBJ2-5; 7 bases line up with TRBD1. The germline V gene encodes CDR1 SQVTM and CDR2 ANQGSEA. V lost 5 bases, J lost 3 bases, and 15 bases stayed unmatched. CDR3 length equals 16 residues. The CDR3 protein is CSVTTSGRGWKETQYF. CDR3 coding DNA: TGCAGCGTTACAACCTCTGGCAGGGGGTGGAAAGAGACCCAGTACTTC.

In this sample, this clonotype turned up many times. This chain uses TRBV24-1 with TRBJ2-5, with TRBD1 matching 10 bases. The germline V gene encodes CDR1 KGHDR and CDR2 SFDVKD. The CDR3 has 15 residues. The J segment lost 6 bases and the V segment lost 3 bases, leaving 6 bases of the junction unmatched. The CDR3 sequence: CATSDPRTGGKTQYF. The CDR3 region has the DNA TGTGCCACCAGTGATCCCAGGACAGGGGGGAAGACCCAGTACTTC.

This clonotype occurred many times. This sequence joins TRBV2 and TRBJ1-3; D ambiguous. CDR1 is SNHLY, CDR2 FYNNEI, per germline. Trimming removed 6 bases from V and 0 bases from J, with 12 bases in between. The CDR3 has 15 amino acids. The CDR3 protein is CASSADTSSGNTIYF. The CDR3 nucleotides are TGTGCCAGCAGCGCTGACACCAGCTCTGGAAACACCATATATTTT.

V gene TRBV5-5 combines with J gene TRBJ1-6, with D possibly TRBD1 on 6 matching bases. V was cut by 4 bases and J by 2 bases, with 10 bases left in between. Looked up from germline, CDR1 is SGHKS and CDR2 is YYEKEE (reference sequence). The CDR3 is made up of 15 amino acids. CDR3 loop: CASSRTAAYNSPLHF. In DNA form, the CDR3 reads TGTGCCAGCAGCCGGACAGCAGCCTATAATTCACCCCTCCACTTT.

This sequence joins TRBV25-1 and TRBJ1-2, with TRBD1 identical over 9 bases. The V and J ends lost 0 bases and 2 bases, in that order; junction bases with no gene match: 10. CDR1 is MGHDK and CDR2 is SYGVNS in the germline V gene. This CDR3 has 18 residues. The CDR3 region has the DNA TGTGCCAGCAGTGAATATGGGGGACAGGGAGTGGCGAACTATGGCTACACCTTC. Its protein product is CASSEYGGQGVANYGYTF.

This clonotype was seen a handful of times. The J gene is TRBJ1-4, the V gene TRBV3-1; TRBD1 might be the D (6 bases). Trimming took off 3 bases at V and 7 bases at J, with 9 bases between the two ends. The CDR3 totals 13 residues. The V gene's germline CDR1 is LGHDT and CDR2 YNNKEL (reference sequence). CDR3 in DNA: TGTGCCAGCAGCCAGAGCAGGGGTGAAAAACTGTTTTTT. This encodes CASSQSRGEKLFF.

This clonotype was recorded at least ten times. This chain uses TRBV2 with TRBJ1-1, with D hard to call. This CDR3 has 14 residues. Trimming took 6 bases from V and 3 from J, leaving 14 bases between them. Germline-derived CDR1 and CDR2 are SNHLY and FYNNEI. CDR3 nucleotide sequence: TGTGCCAGCAGCGACACTGGTGGGTACACTGAAGCTTTCTTT. It specifies CASSDTGGYTEAFF.

This clonotype was seen only a few times. Germline and junction disagree at one end, which may indicate a read error. V and J are TRBV4-1 and TRBJ2-3; TRBD2 aligns across 12 bases. Germline V gene lookup returns CDR1 MGHRA and CDR2 YSYEKL. CDR3 length: 17 amino acids. CDR3: CTSSQRTSGTSTDTQYF. The CDR3 DNA follows: TGCACCAGCAGCCAAAGGACTAGCGGGACTAGCACAGATACGCAGTATTTT.

The rearrangement uses TRBV20-1 and TRBJ2-5; no clear D gene. CDR1 and CDR2 from the germline V gene are DFQATT and SNEGSKA (reference sequence). This CDR3 is 13 amino acids long. Trimming took off 6 bases at V and 4 bases at J, with 15 bases between the two ends. The CDR3 here is CSAVVDSGETQYF. CDR3 bases: TGCAGTGCCGTGGTAGACTCTGGAGAGACCCAGTACTTC.